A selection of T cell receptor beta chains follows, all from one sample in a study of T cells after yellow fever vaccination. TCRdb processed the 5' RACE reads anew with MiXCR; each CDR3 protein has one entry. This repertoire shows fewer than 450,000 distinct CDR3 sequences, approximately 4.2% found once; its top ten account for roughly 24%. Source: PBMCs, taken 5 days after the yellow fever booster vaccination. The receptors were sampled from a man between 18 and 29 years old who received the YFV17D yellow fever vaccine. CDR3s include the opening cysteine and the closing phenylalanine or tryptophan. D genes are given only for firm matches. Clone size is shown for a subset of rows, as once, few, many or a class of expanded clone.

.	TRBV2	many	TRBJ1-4	TGTGCCAGCAGTGGTTCCCAGGGGGAAAAACTGTTTTTT	CASSGSQGEKLFF
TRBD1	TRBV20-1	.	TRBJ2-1	TGCAGTGCTTCTCCCGGACAGGGTCCCTGGAATGAGCAGTTCTTC	CSASPGQGPWNEQFF
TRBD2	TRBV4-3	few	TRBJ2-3	TGCGCCAGCAGCCAAGATGGTCGCGGGGGGTCGGAAGATACGCAGTATTTT	CASSQDGRGGSEDTQYF
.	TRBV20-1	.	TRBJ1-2	TGCAGTGCTAGTTTAGCAGCGGGGTATGGCTACACCTTC	CSASLAAGYGYTF
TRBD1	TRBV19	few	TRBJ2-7	TGTGCCAGTAGTGCGAGGGACAGGGCCTCCTACGAGCAGTACTTC	CASSARDRASYEQYF
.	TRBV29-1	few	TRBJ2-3	TGCAGCGCCACCAGGGACTTAATCACAGATACGCAGTATTTT	CSATRDLITDTQYF
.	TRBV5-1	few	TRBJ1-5	TGCGCCAGCAGCTTGGTCGGTGGCTATGGGGGCAATCAGCCCCAGCATTTT	CASSLVGGYGGNQPQHF
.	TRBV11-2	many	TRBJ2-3	TGTGCCAGCAGCTCTGAGACGGGCACAGATACGCAGTATTTT	CASSSETGTDTQYF
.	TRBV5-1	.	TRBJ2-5	TGCGCCAGCAGCCTCCATGGTGGGCAGGAAGAGACCCAGTACTTC	CASSLHGGQEETQYF
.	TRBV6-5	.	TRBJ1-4	TGTGCCAGCAGCCGCTCAATACCACAGGGTCGGGGTGAAAAACTGTTTTTT	CASSRSIPQGRGEKLFF
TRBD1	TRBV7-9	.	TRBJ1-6	TGTGCCAGCAGCCTGGGGGACAGCGGACCCCTCCACTTT	CASSLGDSGPLHF
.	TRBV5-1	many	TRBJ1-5	TGCGCCAGCAGCTTGGCCTATGGGGGGCATAGCAATCAGCCCCAGCATTTT	CASSLAYGGHSNQPQHF
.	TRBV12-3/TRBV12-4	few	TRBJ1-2	TGTGCCAGCAGTTTTCCAGCGAATCCTAACTATGGCTACACCTTC	CASSFPANPNYGYTF
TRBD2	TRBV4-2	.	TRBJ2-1	TGTGCCAGCAGCCCATGGGCGGGGGGATTCAATGAGCAGTTCTTC	CASSPWAGGFNEQFF
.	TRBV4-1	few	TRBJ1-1	TGCGCCAGCACCAGAGAAGCCAGCGTCCCCTTCGAGGCGGGGCACACTGAAGCTTTCTTT	CASTREASVPFEAGHTEAFF
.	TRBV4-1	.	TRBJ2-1	TGCGCCAGCAGCCAAGAGCCGGTCGGGAATATTTACAATGAGCAGTTCTTC	CASSQEPVGNIYNEQFF
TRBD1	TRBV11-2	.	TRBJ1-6	TGTGCCAGCAGCCCCTTGGGGACAGCTAATAATTCACCCCTCCACTTT	CASSPLGTANNSPLHF
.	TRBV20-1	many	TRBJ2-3	TGCAGTGCTAGAGTTGATCTAGGTACGCAGTATTTT	CSARVDLGTQYF
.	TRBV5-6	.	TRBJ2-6	TGTGCCAGCAGCGTCTTCTACTCTGGGGCCAACGTCCTGACTTTC	CASSVFYSGANVLTF
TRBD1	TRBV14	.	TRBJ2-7	TGTGCCAGCAGCCTCCCAGGGCAGGGGGCCAACGAGCAGTACTTC	CASSLPGQGANEQYF
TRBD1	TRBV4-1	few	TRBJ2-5	TGCGCCAGCAGCCAAGCGACAGGGTTACAAGAGACCCAGTACTTC	CASSQATGLQETQYF
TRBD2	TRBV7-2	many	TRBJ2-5	TGTGCCAGCAGCGGCGCGGGGGACCCCCAAGAGACCCAGTACTTC	CASSGAGDPQETQYF
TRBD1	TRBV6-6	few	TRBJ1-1	TGTGCCAGCAGCAAGGGACAGGGGAGCACTGAAGCTTTCTTT	CASSKGQGSTEAFF
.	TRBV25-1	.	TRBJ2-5	TGTGCCAGCAGTGAAGGGTACCCCCAAGAGACCCAGTACTTC	CASSEGYPQETQYF
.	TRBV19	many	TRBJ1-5	TGTGCCAGTAGTACACGGGACGTAAAGAATCAGCCCCAGCATTTT	CASSTRDVKNQPQHF
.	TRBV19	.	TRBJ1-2	TGTGCCAGTAGTATTGGTCGGACCTATGGCTACACCTTC	CASSIGRTYGYTF
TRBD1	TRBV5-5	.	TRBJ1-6	TGTGCCAGCAGCGGTGGGACAGGGGGCTTTTCACCCCTCCACTTT	CASSGGTGGFSPLHF
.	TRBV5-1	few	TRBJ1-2	TGCGCCAGCAGCTTGGCCGGGGGGCGAGTCTATGGCTACACCTTC	CASSLAGGRVYGYTF
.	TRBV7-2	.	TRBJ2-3	TGTGCCAGCAGCTTAGTTGCTTTGGGCACAGATACGCAGTATTTT	CASSLVALGTDTQYF
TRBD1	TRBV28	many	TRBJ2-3	TGTGCCAGCAGCAAGACAGGGTCAGATACGCAGTATTTT	CASSKTGSDTQYF
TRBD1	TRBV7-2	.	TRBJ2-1	TGTGCCAGCAGCTTTGGGACAGGGGGCGCCGGGTCCTACAATGAGCAGTTCTTC	CASSFGTGGAGSYNEQFF
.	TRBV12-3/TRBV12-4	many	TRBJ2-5	TGTGCCAGCAGCTGGGATCTCGGGGAGACCCAGTACTTC	CASSWDLGETQYF
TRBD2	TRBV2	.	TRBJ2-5	TGTGCCAGCAGTGAAGGACTGGGGGGGGTGACCCAGTACTTC	CASSEGLGGVTQYF
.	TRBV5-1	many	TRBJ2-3	TGCGCCAGCAGCTTCGGGACTCTTAAGGCAGATACGCAGTATTTT	CASSFGTLKADTQYF
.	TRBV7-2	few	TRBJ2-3	TGTGCCAGCAGCTTAGCTGGGGGAAACACAGATACGCAGTATTTT	CASSLAGGNTDTQYF
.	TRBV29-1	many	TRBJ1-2	TGCAGCGTTACAGGGTATAACTATGGCTACACCTTC	CSVTGYNYGYTF
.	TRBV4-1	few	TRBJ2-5	TGCGCCAGCAGCCAGGGCAGGGGGGTAGAGACCCAGTACTTC	CASSQGRGVETQYF
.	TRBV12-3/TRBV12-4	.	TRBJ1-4	TGTGCCAGCAGTTTTTACTCTAATGAAAAACTGTTTTTT	CASSFYSNEKLFF
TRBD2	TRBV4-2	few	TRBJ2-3	TGTGCCAGCAGCCAAGTAATCGCGACTAGCGGGGGTGAGAGCACAGATACGCAGTATTTT	CASSQVIATSGGESTDTQYF
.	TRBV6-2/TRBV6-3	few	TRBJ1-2	TGTGCCAGCACCTTGAGAGGTTACTATGGCTACACCTTC	CASTLRGYYGYTF
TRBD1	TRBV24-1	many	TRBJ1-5	TGTGCCACCAGTGATGACAGGGCGGAACAGCCCCAGCATTTT	CATSDDRAEQPQHF
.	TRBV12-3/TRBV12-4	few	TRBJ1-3	TGTGCCAGCAGTTTAGTTTCGTCCGTACGTTTAGCTTCTGGAAACACCATATATTTT	CASSLVSSVRLASGNTIYF
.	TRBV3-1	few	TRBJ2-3	TGTGCCAGCAGCCAAGTGATCGGGGGGCCTACCACAGATACGCAGTATTTT	CASSQVIGGPTTDTQYF
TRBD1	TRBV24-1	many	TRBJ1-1	TGTGCCACCAGTGATTCGGCAGGGGGGAACACTGAAGCTTTCTTT	CATSDSAGGNTEAFF
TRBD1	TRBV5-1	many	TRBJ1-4	TGCGCCAGCAGTCCCGGACAGGATAATGAAAAACTGTTTTTT	CASSPGQDNEKLFF
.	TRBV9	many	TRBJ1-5	TGTGCCAGCAGCATCCACCGGGGTAATGGCAATCAGCCCCAGCATTTT	CASSIHRGNGNQPQHF
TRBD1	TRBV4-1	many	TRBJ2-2	TGCGCCAGCAGCCCCTCCGGGACAGGGGGCCCCGGGGAGCTGTTTTTT	CASSPSGTGGPGELFF
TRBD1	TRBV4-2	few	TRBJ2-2	TGTGCCAGCAGCCAAGATGGGACAGGGGGCCAGTTCGCGAACACCGGGGAGCTGTTTTTT	CASSQDGTGGQFANTGELFF
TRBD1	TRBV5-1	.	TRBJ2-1	TGCGCCAGCAGCTGGCGGGACAGGGGCTACAATGAGCAGTTCTTC	CASSWRDRGYNEQFF